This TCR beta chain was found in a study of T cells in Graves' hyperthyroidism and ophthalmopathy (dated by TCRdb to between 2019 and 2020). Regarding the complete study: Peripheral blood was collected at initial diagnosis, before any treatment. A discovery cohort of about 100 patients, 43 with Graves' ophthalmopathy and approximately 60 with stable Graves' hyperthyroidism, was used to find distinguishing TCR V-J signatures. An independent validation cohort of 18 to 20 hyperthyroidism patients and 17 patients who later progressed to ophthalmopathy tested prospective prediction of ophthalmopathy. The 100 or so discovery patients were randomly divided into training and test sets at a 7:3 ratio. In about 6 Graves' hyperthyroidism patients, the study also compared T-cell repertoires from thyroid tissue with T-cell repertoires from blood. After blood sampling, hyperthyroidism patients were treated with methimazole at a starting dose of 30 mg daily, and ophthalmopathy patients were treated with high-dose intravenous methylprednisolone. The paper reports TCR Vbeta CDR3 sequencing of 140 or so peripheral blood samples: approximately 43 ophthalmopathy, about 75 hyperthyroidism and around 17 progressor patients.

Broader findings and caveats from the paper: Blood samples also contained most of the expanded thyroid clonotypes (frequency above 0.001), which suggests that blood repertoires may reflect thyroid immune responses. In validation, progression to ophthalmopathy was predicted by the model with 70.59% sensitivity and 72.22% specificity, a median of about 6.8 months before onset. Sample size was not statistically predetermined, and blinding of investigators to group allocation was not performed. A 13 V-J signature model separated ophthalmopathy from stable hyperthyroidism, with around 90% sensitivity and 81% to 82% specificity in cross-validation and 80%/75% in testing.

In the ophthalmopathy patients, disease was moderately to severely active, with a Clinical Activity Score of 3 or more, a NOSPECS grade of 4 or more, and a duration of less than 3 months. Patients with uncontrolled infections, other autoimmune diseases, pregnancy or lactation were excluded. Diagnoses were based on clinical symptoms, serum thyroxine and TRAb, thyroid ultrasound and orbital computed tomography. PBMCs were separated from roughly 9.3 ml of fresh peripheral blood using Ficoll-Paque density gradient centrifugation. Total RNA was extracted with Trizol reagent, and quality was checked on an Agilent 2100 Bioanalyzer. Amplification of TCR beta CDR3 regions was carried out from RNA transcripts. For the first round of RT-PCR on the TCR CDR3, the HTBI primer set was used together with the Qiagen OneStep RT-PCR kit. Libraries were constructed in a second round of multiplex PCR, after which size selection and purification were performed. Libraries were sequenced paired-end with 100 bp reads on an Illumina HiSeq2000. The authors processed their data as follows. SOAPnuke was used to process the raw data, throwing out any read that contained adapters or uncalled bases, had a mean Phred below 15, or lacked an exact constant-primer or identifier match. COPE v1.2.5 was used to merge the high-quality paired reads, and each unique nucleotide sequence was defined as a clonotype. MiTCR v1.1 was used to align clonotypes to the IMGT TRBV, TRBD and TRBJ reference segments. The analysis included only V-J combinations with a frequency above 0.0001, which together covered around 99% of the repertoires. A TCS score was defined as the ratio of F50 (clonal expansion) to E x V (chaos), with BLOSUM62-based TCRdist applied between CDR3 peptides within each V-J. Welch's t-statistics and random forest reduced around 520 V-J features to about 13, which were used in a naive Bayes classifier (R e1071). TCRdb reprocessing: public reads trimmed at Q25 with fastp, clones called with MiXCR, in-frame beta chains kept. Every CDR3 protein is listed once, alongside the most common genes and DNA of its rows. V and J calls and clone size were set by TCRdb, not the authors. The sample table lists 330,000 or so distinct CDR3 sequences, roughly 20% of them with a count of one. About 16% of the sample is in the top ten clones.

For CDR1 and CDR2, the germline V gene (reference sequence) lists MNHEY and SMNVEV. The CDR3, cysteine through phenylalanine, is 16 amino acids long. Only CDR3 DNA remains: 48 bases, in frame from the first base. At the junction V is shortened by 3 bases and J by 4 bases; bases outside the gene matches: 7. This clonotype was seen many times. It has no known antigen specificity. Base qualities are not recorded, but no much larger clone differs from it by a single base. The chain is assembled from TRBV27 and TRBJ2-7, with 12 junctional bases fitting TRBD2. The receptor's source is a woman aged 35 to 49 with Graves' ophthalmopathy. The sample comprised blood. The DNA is TGTGCCAGCAGTTTTCCAACTAGCGGGGGGCCTTACGAGCAGTACTTC. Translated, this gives CASSFPTSGGPYEQYF.